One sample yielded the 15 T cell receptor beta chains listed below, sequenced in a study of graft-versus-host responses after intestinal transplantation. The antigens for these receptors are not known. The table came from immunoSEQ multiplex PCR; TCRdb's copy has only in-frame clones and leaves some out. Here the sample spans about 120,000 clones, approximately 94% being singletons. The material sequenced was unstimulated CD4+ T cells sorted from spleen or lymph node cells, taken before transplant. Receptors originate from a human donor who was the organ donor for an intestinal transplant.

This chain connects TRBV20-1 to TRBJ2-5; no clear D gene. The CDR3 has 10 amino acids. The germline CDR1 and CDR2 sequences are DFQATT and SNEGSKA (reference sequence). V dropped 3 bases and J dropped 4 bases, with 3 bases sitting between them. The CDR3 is CSASVETQYF. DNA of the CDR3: TGCAGTGCTAGTGTAGAGACCCAGTACTTC.

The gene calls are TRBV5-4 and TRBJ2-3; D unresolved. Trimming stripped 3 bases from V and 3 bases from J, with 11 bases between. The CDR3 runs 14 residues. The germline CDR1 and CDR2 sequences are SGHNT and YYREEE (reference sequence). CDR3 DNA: TGTGCCAGCAGCTCGACCGGAAAAACAGATACGCAGTATTTT. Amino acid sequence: CASSSTGKTDTQYF.

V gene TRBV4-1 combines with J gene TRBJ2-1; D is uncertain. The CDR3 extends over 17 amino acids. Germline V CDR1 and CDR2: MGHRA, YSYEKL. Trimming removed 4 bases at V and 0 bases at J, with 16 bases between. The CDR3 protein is CASSLLHAVSSYNEQFF. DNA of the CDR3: TGCGCCAGCAGCCTCTTACATGCCGTGAGCTCCTACAATGAGCAGTTCTTC.

The CDR3 here is CATSRTVQGNEQYF. CDR3 bases: TGTGCCACCAGCCGAACGGTTCAGGGAAACGAGCAGTACTTC. This chain joins TRBV15 and TRBJ2-7, with D tentatively TRBD1 (5 bases). Looked up from germline, CDR1 is LNHNV and CDR2 is YYDKDF (reference sequence). The CDR3 length is 14 residues. With 5 bases removed from V and 5 bases from J, the gap between germline ends came to 16 bases.

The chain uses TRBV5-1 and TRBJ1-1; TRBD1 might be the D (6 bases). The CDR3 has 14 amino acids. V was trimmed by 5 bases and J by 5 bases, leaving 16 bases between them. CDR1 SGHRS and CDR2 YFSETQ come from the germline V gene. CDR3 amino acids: CASSDLQGSTEAFF. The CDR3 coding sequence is TGCGCCAGCAGTGATCTACAGGGTTCGACTGAAGCTTTCTTT.

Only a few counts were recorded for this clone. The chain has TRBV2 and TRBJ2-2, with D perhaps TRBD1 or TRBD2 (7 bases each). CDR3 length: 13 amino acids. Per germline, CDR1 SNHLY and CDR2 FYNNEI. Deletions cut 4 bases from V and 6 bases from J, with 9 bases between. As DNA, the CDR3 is TGTGCCAGCAGTGCAGGGGGGGCCGGGGAGCTGTTTTTT. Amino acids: CASSAGGAGELFF.

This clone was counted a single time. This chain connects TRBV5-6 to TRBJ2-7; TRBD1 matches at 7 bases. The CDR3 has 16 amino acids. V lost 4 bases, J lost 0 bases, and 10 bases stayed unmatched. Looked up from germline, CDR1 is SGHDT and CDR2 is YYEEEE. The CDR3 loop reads CASSTGTEISSYEQYF. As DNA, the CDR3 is TGTGCCAGCAGCACGGGGACAGAGATAAGCTCCTACGAGCAGTACTTC. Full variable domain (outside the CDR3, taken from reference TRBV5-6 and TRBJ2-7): DAGVTQSPTHLIKTRGQQVTLRCSPKSGHDTVSWYQQALGQGPQFIFQYYEEEERQRGNFPDRFSGHQFPNYSSELNVNALLLGDSALYLCASSTGTEISSYEQYFGPGTRLTVT.

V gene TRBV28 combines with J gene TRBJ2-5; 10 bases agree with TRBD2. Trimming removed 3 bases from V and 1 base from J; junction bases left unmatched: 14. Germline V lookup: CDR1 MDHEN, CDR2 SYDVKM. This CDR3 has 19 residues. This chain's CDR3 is CASSFLGAGGPFFQETQYF. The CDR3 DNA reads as TGTGCCAGCAGTTTCTTGGGAGCGGGAGGGCCCTTTTTCCAAGAGACCCAGTACTTC. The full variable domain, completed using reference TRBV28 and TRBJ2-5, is DVKVTQSSRYLVKRTGEKVFLECVQDMDHENMFWYRQDPGLGLRLIYFSYDVKMKEKGDIPEGYSVSREKKERFSLILESASTNQTSMYLCASSFLGAGGPFFQETQYFGPGTRLLVL.

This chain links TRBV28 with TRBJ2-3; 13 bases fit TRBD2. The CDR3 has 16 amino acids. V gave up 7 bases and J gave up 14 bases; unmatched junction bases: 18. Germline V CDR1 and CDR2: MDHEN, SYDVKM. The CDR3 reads CASKGPAGGTSGKLYF. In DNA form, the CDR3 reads TGTGCCAGCAAAGGCCCGGCGGGTGGGACTAGCGGGAAACTGTATTTT.

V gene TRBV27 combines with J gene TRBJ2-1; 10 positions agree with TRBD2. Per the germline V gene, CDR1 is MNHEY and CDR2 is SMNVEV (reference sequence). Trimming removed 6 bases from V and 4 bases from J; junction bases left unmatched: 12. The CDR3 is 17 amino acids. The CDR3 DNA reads TGTGCCAGCAGGCCCGGGGCTAGCGGGAGATTGTACAATGAGCAGTTCTTC. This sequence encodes CASRPGASGRLYNEQFF.

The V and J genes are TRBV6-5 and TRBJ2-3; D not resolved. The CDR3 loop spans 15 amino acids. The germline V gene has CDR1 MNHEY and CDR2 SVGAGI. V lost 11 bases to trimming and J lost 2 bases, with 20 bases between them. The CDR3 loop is CASTEQATDTDTQYF. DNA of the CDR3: TGTGCCTCCACCGAGCAGGCTACCGACACAGATACGCAGTATTTT.

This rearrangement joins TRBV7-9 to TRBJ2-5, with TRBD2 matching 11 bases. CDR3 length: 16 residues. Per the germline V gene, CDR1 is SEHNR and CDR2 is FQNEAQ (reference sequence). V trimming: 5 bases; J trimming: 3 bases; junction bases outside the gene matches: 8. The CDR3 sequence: CASSDQRSGREETQYF. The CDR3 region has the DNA TGTGCCAGCAGCGATCAACGTAGCGGGAGGGAAGAGACCCAGTACTTC.

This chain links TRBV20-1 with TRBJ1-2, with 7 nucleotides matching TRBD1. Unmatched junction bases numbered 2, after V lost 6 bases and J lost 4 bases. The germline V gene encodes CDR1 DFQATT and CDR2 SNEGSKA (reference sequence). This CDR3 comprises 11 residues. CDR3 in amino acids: CSARQGYGYTF. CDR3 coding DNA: TGCAGTGCCCGACAGGGCTATGGCTACACCTTC.

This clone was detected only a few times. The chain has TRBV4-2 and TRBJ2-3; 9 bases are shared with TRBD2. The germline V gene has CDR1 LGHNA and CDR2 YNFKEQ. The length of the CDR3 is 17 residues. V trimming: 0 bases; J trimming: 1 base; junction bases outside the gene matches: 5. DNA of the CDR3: TGTGCCAGCAGCCAAGATCAAGCTAGCGGGGGCACAGATACGCAGTATTTT. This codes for CASSQDQASGGTDTQYF.

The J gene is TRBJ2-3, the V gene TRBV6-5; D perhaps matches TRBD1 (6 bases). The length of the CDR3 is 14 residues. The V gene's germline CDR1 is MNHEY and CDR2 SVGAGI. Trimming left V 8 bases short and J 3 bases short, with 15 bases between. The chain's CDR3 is CASRQGLSTDTQYF. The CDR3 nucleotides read TGTGCCAGCCGCCAGGGGTTGAGTACAGATACGCAGTATTTT.